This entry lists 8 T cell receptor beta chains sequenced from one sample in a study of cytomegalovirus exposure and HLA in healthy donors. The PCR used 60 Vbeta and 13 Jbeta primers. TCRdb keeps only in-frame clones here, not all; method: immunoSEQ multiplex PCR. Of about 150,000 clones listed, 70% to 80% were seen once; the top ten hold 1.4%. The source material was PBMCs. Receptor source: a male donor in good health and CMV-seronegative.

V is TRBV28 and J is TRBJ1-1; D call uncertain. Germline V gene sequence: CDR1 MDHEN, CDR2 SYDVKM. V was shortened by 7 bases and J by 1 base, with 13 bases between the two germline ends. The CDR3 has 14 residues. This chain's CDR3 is CASTGGIRNTEAFF. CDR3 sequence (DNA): TGTGCCAGCACGGGCGGGATCCGGAACACTGAAGCTTTCTTT.

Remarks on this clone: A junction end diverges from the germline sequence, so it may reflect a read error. The CDR3 sequence: CASSLVGLTQEPQYF. CDR3 DNA: TGCGCCAGCAGCTTGGTCGGACTGACTCAAGAGCCCCAGTACTTC. The rearrangement links TRBV5-1 to TRBJ2-5, with TRBD2 as a possible D gene (5 bases). Germline CDR1 SGHRS, CDR2 YFSETQ. CDR3 length: 15 amino acids.

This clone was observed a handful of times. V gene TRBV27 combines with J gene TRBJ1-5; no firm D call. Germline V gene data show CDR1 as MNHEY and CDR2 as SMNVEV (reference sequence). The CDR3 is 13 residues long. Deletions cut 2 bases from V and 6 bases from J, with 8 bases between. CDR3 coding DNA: TGTGCCAGCAGTTTAGCCAGAGGTCAGCCCCAGCATTTT. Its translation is CASSLARGQPQHF.

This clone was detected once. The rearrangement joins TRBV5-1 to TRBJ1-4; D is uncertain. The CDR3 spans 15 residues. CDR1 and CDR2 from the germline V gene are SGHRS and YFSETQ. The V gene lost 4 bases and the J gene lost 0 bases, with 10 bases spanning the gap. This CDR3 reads CASSANSATNEKLFF. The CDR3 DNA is TGCGCCAGCAGCGCAAACAGTGCAACTAATGAAAAACTGTTTTTT.

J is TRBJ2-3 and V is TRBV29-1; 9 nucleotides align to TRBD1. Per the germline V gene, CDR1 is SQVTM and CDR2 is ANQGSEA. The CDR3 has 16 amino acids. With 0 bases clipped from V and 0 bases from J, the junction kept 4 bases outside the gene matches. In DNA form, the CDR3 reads TGCAGCGTTGAAGATTGGACAGGGGTGAGCACAGATACGCAGTATTTT. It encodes CSVEDWTGVSTDTQYF.

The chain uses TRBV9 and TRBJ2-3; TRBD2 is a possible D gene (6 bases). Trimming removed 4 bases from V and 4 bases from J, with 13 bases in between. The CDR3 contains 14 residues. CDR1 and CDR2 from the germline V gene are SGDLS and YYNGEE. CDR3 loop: CASSPGRRADTQYF. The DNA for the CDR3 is TGTGCCAGCAGCCCCGGGAGAAGGGCAGATACGCAGTATTTT. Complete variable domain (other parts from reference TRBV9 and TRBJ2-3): DSGVTQTPKHLITATGQRVTLRCSPRSGDLSVYWYQQSLDQGLQFLIQYYNGEERAKGNILERFSAQQFPDLHSELNLSSLELGDSALYFCASSPGRRADTQYFGPGTRLTVL.

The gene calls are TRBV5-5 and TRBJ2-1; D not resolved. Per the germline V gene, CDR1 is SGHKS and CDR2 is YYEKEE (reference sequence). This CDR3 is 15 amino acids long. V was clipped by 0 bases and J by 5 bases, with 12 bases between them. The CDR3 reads CASSLVLSQDNEQFF. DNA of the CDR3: TGTGCCAGCAGCTTGGTATTAAGCCAGGACAATGAGCAGTTCTTC.

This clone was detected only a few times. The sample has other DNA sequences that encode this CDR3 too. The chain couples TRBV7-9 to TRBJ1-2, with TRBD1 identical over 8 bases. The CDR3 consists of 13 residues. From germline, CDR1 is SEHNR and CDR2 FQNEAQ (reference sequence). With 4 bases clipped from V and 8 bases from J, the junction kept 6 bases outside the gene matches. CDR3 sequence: CASSSGQGRGYTF. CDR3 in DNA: TGTGCCAGCAGCTCCGGACAGGGACGAGGCTACACCTTC.